These 25 T cell receptor beta chains were sequenced from one sample in a study of shared clonotypes between healthy human individuals. The table came from immunoSEQ multiplex PCR; TCRdb's copy has only in-frame clones and leaves some out. The sample contains a few million clones, more than 80% of which appear only once. What was sequenced was naive CD4+ T cells sorted from blood. Regarding subset: CD45RA+ positively selected. The source of these receptors is a man between 18 and 29 years old in good health.

This clone was recorded once. Other DNA variants within this sample encode the same CDR3. The rearrangement joins TRBV7-9 to TRBJ2-5, with 8 bases matching TRBD1. CDR1 and CDR2 (germline): SEHNR, FQNEAQ (reference sequence). V lost 3 bases, J lost 2 bases, and 5 bases stayed unmatched. This CDR3 contains 15 residues. The CDR3 nucleotides read TGTGCCAGCAGCTTGGGGACAGGAGGACAAGAGACCCAGTACTTC. As protein: CASSLGTGGQETQYF.

The chain has TRBV5-3 and TRBJ2-3, with 12 bases matching TRBD2. TRBV5-3 qualifies as an ORF whose function is uncertain. J gave up 5 bases and V 4 bases, and 5 bases lay outside the gene matches. There are 15 residues in the CDR3. The DNA of the CDR3 is TGTGCCAGAAGCCCTAGCGGGAGGGGACGAGATACGCAGTATTTT. Protein: CARSPSGRGRDTQYF.

As regards this clone: The germline gene is not matched at one end of the junction; a read error may be the cause. The rearrangement links TRBV6-1 to TRBJ2-2, with a tentative D call TRBD1 (6 bases). In germline, CDR1 is MNHNS, CDR2 SASEGT. This CDR3 is 16 amino acids long. The CDR3: CASSKAQGKNTGELFF. DNA for the CDR3: TGTGCCAGCAGTAAAGCACAGGGAAAGAACACCGGGGAGCTGTTTTTT.

This clone was seen a single time. The chain combines TRBV4-3 with TRBJ2-1, with 12 bases lining up with TRBD2. This CDR3 has 17 residues. V lost 4 bases, J lost 2 bases, and 6 bases stayed unmatched. Germline CDR1 LGHNA, CDR2 YSLEER. The CDR3 DNA reads as TGCGCCAGCAGCCTTCGGACTAGCGGGGATACCTACAATGAGCAGTTCTTC. Protein product: CASSLRTSGDTYNEQFF.

The J gene is TRBJ2-5, the V gene TRBV9; D is uncertain. Trimming took off 0 bases at V and 8 bases at J, with 14 bases between the two ends. Per germline, CDR1 SGDLS and CDR2 YYNGEE. The CDR3 sequence is 14 residues long. This CDR3 reads CASSVDLPEGTQYF. The CDR3 nucleotides are TGTGCCAGCAGCGTAGATCTACCGGAAGGAACCCAGTACTTC.

The CDR3 bases are TGTGCCAGCAGCTTAGCCATCGGTGGGGCTGAAGCTTTCTTT. It translates to CASSLAIGGAEAFF. The rearrangement links TRBV7-9 to TRBJ1-1, with no clear D. The CDR3 extends over 14 amino acids. Germline loops: CDR1 SEHNR, CDR2 FQNEAQ (reference sequence). The V end lost 0 bases, the J end lost 6 bases, and 11 bases lay between the germline ends. Using reference TRBV7-9 and TRBJ1-1 for the parts outside the CDR3, the full variable domain is DTGVSQNPRHKITKRGQNVTFRCDPISEHNRLYWYRQTLGQGPEFLTYFQNEAQLEKSRLLSDRFSAERPKGSFSTLEIQRTEQGDSAMYLCASSLAIGGAEAFFGQGTRLTVV.

The genes are TRBV7-8 and TRBJ1-4, with D maybe TRBD1 (5 bases). The CDR3 is 14 residues long. CDR1 is SGHVS and CDR2 is FQNEAQ in the germline V gene. V lost 4 bases to trimming and J lost 4 bases, with 10 bases between them. CDR3 in amino acids: CASSSQGINEKLFF. CDR3 DNA: TGTGCCAGCAGCTCTCAGGGAATTAATGAAAAACTGTTTTTT. Filled out from reference TRBV7-8 and TRBJ1-4, the complete variable domain reads GAGVSQSPRYKVAKRGQDVALRCDPISGHVSLFWYQQALGQGPEFLTYFQNEAQLDKSGLPSDRFFAERPEGSVSTLKIQRTQQEDSAVYLCASSSQGINEKLFFGSGTQLSVL.

This clone was detected once. The chain combines TRBV27 with TRBJ2-1; 10 bases fit TRBD1. Germline loops: CDR1 MNHEY, CDR2 SMNVEV (reference sequence). The CDR3 is made up of 15 amino acids. After removal of 5 bases from V and 7 bases from J, the junction contained 8 bases not matched to a gene. The DNA of the CDR3 is TGTGCCAGCAGTACCGGGACAGGGGCCAGGAATGAGCAGTTCTTC. As protein: CASSTGTGARNEQFF.

The chain has TRBV5-1 and TRBJ2-5; TRBD1 matches at 7 bases. This CDR3 has 17 amino acids. Germline V gene lookup returns CDR1 SGHRS and CDR2 YFSETQ. V lost 0 bases to trimming and J lost 2 bases; unmatched junction nucleotides: 10. The DNA for the CDR3 is TGCGCCAGCAGCTTGGATCCCCGGGACAGAAAACAAGAGACCCAGTACTTC. Translating it yields CASSLDPRDRKQETQYF.

In this sample, this clone turned up once. This rearrangement joins TRBV28 to TRBJ1-2; no firm D call. Germline CDR1 is MDHEN and CDR2 is SYDVKM. The CDR3 loop spans 14 amino acids. V lost 3 bases and J 5 bases, leaving 13 bases between the germline ends. CDR3 DNA: TGTGCCAGCAGTTTTAAAGGTGTGTCGTATGGCTACACCTTC. It encodes CASSFKGVSYGYTF.

The V and J genes are TRBV28 and TRBJ2-1; D remains ambiguous. CDR3 length equals 17 residues. Trimming pared 5 bases from V and 0 bases from J, leaving 17 bases between. Germline CDR1 is MDHEN and CDR2 is SYDVKM. CDR3 sequence: CASSRLAHFDSYNEQFF. As DNA, the CDR3 is TGTGCCAGCAGTCGTTTGGCACACTTCGACTCCTACAATGAGCAGTTCTTC.

With regard to this clone: This same CDR3 is encoded by further DNA sequences in the sample. V and J are TRBV9 and TRBJ2-5, with D possibly called TRBD1 or TRBD2 (6 bases each). Germline V gives CDR1 SGDLS, CDR2 YYNGEE. The length of the CDR3 is 15 residues. V was cut by 0 bases and J by 5 bases, with 14 bases left in between. The CDR3 nucleotides are TGTGCCAGCAGCGTAGTTCCCGGGGGCGGTGAGACCCAGTACTTC. Translation: CASSVVPGGGETQYF.

The chain has TRBV29-1 and TRBJ2-7; 9 positions agree with TRBD1. Looked up from germline, CDR1 is SQVTM and CDR2 is ANQGSEA. The ends lost 6 bases at V and 3 bases at J; junction bases unmatched: 3. This CDR3 contains 12 residues. CDR3 in amino acids: CSVGTGLYEQYF. CDR3 DNA: TGCAGCGTGGGGACAGGGCTCTACGAGCAGTACTTC.

The CDR3: CASSELGWSDNTEAFF. Here the CDR3 DNA reads TGTGCCAGCAGTGAGCTGGGGTGGTCGGACAACACTGAAGCTTTCTTT. The gene calls are TRBV2 and TRBJ1-1; no firm D call. Trimming stripped 3 bases from V and 2 bases from J, with 16 bases between. The CDR3 runs to 16 residues. Germline V CDR1 and CDR2: SNHLY, FYNNEI.

This chain joins TRBV7-2 and TRBJ2-7; 7 bases are a match to TRBD2. Trimming took 8 bases from V and 6 from J; bases not matched to a gene: 10. Germline loops: CDR1 SGHTA, CDR2 FQGNSA. This CDR3 comprises 13 residues. The CDR3 DNA sequence: TGTGCCAGCGCCCTCTGGGAGGGCGCCGAGCAGTACTTC. Translated, it gives CASALWEGAEQYF.

The chain carries TRBV6-4 and TRBJ2-1, with D unresolved. The germline V gene encodes CDR1 MRHNA and CDR2 SNTAGT. V was shortened by 0 bases and J by 9 bases, with 6 bases between the two germline ends. The CDR3 is made up of 12 amino acids. CDR3 DNA: TGTGCCAGCAGTGACTCGAGAGGTGAGCAGTTCTTC. It codes for CASSDSRGEQFF.

The gene calls are TRBV4-3 and TRBJ1-5, with D unresolved. The V end lost 0 bases, the J end lost 1 base, and 7 bases lay between the germline ends. The length of the CDR3 is 15 residues. The germline CDR1 and CDR2 sequences are LGHNA and YSLEER. The CDR3 coding sequence is TGCGCCAGCAGCCAAGATACAACCAGCAATCAGCCCCAGCATTTT. Translation gives CASSQDTTSNQPQHF.

The V and J genes are TRBV5-5 and TRBJ1-2; TRBD1 matches 11 bases. This CDR3 comprises 17 residues. The ends lost 0 bases at V and 3 bases at J; junction bases unmatched: 7. The V gene's germline CDR1 is SGHKS and CDR2 YYEKEE (reference sequence). The CDR3 loop is CASSLGGTGGSHYGYTF. CDR3 DNA: TGTGCCAGCAGCTTGGGCGGGACAGGGGGGAGTCACTATGGCTACACCTTC. The whole variable domain, filled in from reference TRBV5-5 and TRBJ1-2, reads DAGVTQSPTHLIKTRGQQVTLRCSPISGHKSVSWYQQVLGQGPQFIFQYYEKEERGRGNFPDRFSARQFPNYSSELNVNALLLGDSALYLCASSLGGTGGSHYGYTFGSGTRLTVV.

The genes are TRBV7-9 and TRBJ1-4; D uncertain. Trimming took off 5 bases at V and 7 bases at J, with 11 bases between the two ends. The CDR3 extends over 13 amino acids. The germline V gene has CDR1 SEHNR and CDR2 FQNEAQ (reference sequence). CDR3 region: CASSRPSPEKLFF. The CDR3 DNA sequence: TGTGCCAGCAGCCGACCTAGCCCTGAAAAACTGTTTTTT.

The chain joins TRBV5-1 to TRBJ1-1; maybe TRBD1 (6 bases). CDR3 size: 16 residues. CDR1 SGHRS and CDR2 YFSETQ come from the germline V gene. The germline V and J ends were trimmed by 4 bases and 3 bases, with 19 bases remaining between them. CDR3 protein: CASSPRTASLDTEAFF. DNA for the CDR3: TGCGCCAGCAGCCCAAGGACAGCTTCTCTGGACACTGAAGCTTTCTTT. Variable domain in full (rest from reference TRBV5-1 and TRBJ1-1): KAGVTQTPRYLIKTRGQQVTLSCSPISGHRSVSWYQQTPGQGLQFLFEYFSETQRNKGNFPGRFSGRQFSNSRSEMNVSTLELGDSALYLCASSPRTASLDTEAFFGQGTRLTVV.

J is TRBJ1-1 and V is TRBV6-6; D remains ambiguous. The CDR3 covers 11 residues. V shed 6 bases and J shed 11 bases, with 13 bases lying between them. Germline V lookup: CDR1 MNHNY, CDR2 SVGAGI (reference sequence). In nucleotides, the CDR3 is TGTGCCAGCAGACTAGGGTTTATGGCTTTCTTT. Protein product: CASRLGFMAFF.

The chain has TRBV5-1 and TRBJ2-5; D is possibly TRBD1 (5 bases). This CDR3 comprises 15 residues. V was trimmed by 0 bases and J by 3 bases, leaving 12 bases between them. In germline, CDR1 is SGHRS, CDR2 YFSETQ. The CDR3 DNA reads as TGCGCCAGCAGCTTGGGCAGGCAGGGAAAAGAGACCCAGTACTTC. As protein: CASSLGRQGKETQYF.

The DNA of the CDR3 is TGTGCCAGCAGGGGTACGGGCACAGATACGCAGTATTTT. Translating gives CASRGTGTDTQYF. The chain has TRBV7-2 and TRBJ2-3; no clear D. This CDR3 is built from 13 residues. Germline loops: CDR1 SGHTA, CDR2 FQGNSA. The V end lost 6 bases, the J end lost 1 base, and 8 bases lay between the germline ends.

J is TRBJ2-5 and V is TRBV7-8, with 7 bases aligning to TRBD1. This CDR3 has 13 amino acids. V lost 5 bases, J lost 7 bases, and 7 bases stayed unmatched. Germline-derived CDR1 and CDR2 are SGHVS and FQNEAQ. The CDR3: CASSLGTAATQYF. The CDR3 DNA reads TGTGCCAGCAGCCTCGGGACAGCCGCGACCCAGTACTTC.

The V gene is TRBV9, the J gene TRBJ2-7; a possible D gene is TRBD2 (5 bases). The V gene lost 4 bases and the J gene lost 3 bases, with 17 bases spanning the gap. Germline V lookup: CDR1 SGDLS, CDR2 YYNGEE. This CDR3 contains 15 residues. Here the CDR3 reads CASSPQEARNYEQYF. The CDR3, as DNA: TGTGCCAGCAGCCCCCAGGAGGCGAGGAACTACGAGCAGTACTTC.